This T cell receptor beta chain came from a study of identical twins. TCRdb used MiXCR to reprocess the 5' RACE reads, holding one entry per CDR3 protein. The sample includes 200,000 to 250,000 distinct CDR3 sequences, about 7% seen only once; the top ten take 3.5% to 4%. V was trimmed by 5 bases and J by 3 bases, leaving 11 bases between them. The germline V gene encodes CDR1 SGHVS and CDR2 FQNEAQ. The CDR3 has 13 residues. The same data also went into a second study, on yellow fever vaccine responses in identical twins.

The clonotype comes from a young woman in good health. The V gene is TRBV7-8, the J gene TRBJ2-7, with a possible D match to TRBD1 (5 bases). The source material was memory (CD45RO+) T cells sorted from blood. CDR3 sequence: CASSGKGDYEQYV. CDR3 bases: TGTGCCAGCAGCGGAAAAGGGGACTACGAGCAGTACGTC.